The present T cell receptor (beta chain) was sequenced within a study of T cell clonality in common variable immunodeficiency. General study findings and limits: Fewer TCRbeta clones were shared among CVID subjects than controls.

V gave up 8 bases and J gave up 3 bases; unmatched junction bases: 13. CDR3 length: 17 residues. Germline CDR1 is ENHRY and CDR2 is SYGVKD. This clone has at least ten counts. The antigen is unknown. The read is 3 residues too short to cover the CDR3 end, so that end is filled in from the germline J gene. Here immunoSEQ multiplex PCR was the method, and the copy in TCRdb shows in-frame clones only, minus some. Singletons are absent from the sample, which has some 80,000 clones. The rearrangement links TRBV10-3 to TRBJ1-1; the match to TRBD1 covers 12 bases. Source material: peripheral blood mononuclear cells. The receptor comes from a person aged 18 to 69 in good health. CDR3 loop: CAIGDRDRGLSDTEAFF. CDR3 DNA (partial): TGTGCCATCGGGGACCGGGACAGGGGGCTGAGCGACACTGAA.